This T cell receptor (beta chain) came from a study of response to subunit inactivated influenza vaccine (dated by TCRdb to between 2017 and 2018). Background for the entire study: The study used deep quantitative T cell receptor repertoire profiling to track responses to a trivalent subunit inactivated influenza vaccine. General findings and caveats noted by the study authors: According to the authors, only a limited number of new T cells may be recruited by each seasonal influenza vaccination.

Looking up the germline V gene yields CDR1 SQVTM and CDR2 ANQGSEA. The germline ends are 12 bases apart after V is trimmed by 4 bases and J by 3 bases. The CDR3 numbers 14 residues from cysteine through phenylalanine. CDR3 DNA is the only sequence kept; it has 42 bases, read in frame from the first base. Receptors were amplified or captured by RT-PCR. The instrument given in TCRdb is Illumina HiSeq 2500. TCRdb trimmed public reads at Q25 via fastp, called clones via MiXCR and kept in-frame beta chains. Each CDR3 protein gets just one entry, which takes the most common genes and DNA from the rows behind it. The sample table lists over 650,000 distinct CDR3 sequences, under 20% of them with a count of one. The ten largest clones represent approximately 10% of the sample. Only a few counts were recorded for this clonotype. The antigen this receptor binds is unknown. No per-base quality is available; no much larger clone lies one base away.

The chain employs TRBV29-1 and TRBJ2-2, and possibly TRBD2, on 6 matching bases. The TCR was taken from a man aged 50 to 59 who received an inactivated influenza vaccine. Donor details come from another sample of the same person, matched by shared clones. The source was PBMCs from blood, collected 4 to 6 days after vaccination. The nucleotide sequence is given as TGCAGCGTTGCCTTTGGACTACACACCGGGGAGCTGTTTTTT. The encoded protein is CSVAFGLHTGELFF.